This T cell receptor (beta chain) was obtained from a study of T cell repertoires in cytomegalovirus infection. V gave up 0 bases and J gave up 4 bases, with 12 bases separating them. Per the germline V gene, CDR1 is SGHTA and CDR2 is FQGNSA. The CDR3 runs 15 residues. This clonotype was seen repeatedly, ten times or more. The antigen remains undetermined. MiXCR, applied by TCRdb to the reads, yields one record per CDR3 protein. This table has about 360,000 distinct CDR3 sequences, about a third appearing once. The material was cultured PBMCs, obtained from culture after CMV antigen stimulation. This chain links TRBV7-2 with TRBJ1-1; D not certain. This receptor was obtained from a human donor in good health (CMV status not recorded). Some clones in this sample may be carry-over from other donors' samples. This chain's CDR3 is CASSLALSVSTEAFF. The CDR3 DNA reads TGTGCCAGCAGCTTAGCTTTATCGGTAAGCACTGAAGCTTTCTTT.